Sequencing of this T cell receptor (beta chain) was carried out in a study of T-cell reconstitution after alpha-beta-depleted transplantation in children. Findings and limits, study-wide: T-cell counts and diversity were attributed mostly to newly produced T cells one year after transplant. Where alpha-beta T cells came from about two months after transplant was reportedly several hundred expanded graft clones.

Unique molecular identifiers were built into the TCRbeta library. TCRdb used MiXCR to reprocess the PCR reads, holding one entry per CDR3 protein. The data hold hundreds of thousands of distinct CDR3 sequences, with roughly 13% observed a single time. As for this clonotype: Antigen specificity is unknown.

Per germline, CDR1 SGHRS and CDR2 YFSETQ. The CDR3 is made up of 15 amino acids. V gave up 1 base and J gave up 2 bases, with 12 bases separating them. The V and J genes are TRBV5-1 and TRBJ2-5; unclear D gene. This sequence originates from a girl aged 2 to 10 with congenital amegakaryocytic thrombocytopenia, due to receive a stem cell transplant. Sequencing used PBMCs, obtained before TCRalphabeta/CD19-depleted stem cell transplant. In DNA form, the CDR3 reads TGCGCCAGCAGCTTGCTCACCGGGCAACAAGAGACCCAGTACTTC. Encoded protein: CASSLLTGQQETQYF.